This T cell receptor beta chain is from a study of T cell repertoires in cytomegalovirus infection. A single record per CDR3 protein comes from TCRdb applying MiXCR to the reads. The table includes some 350,000 distinct CDR3 sequences, approximately 32% detected once. Germline CDR1 is DFQATT and CDR2 is SNEGSKA (reference sequence). Trimming at V came to 5 bases and at J to 5 bases, leaving 9 bases not matched to a gene. This CDR3 region has 14 residues. This clonotype was observed a few times. As yet, its antigen is unknown. The rearrangement joins TRBV20-1 to TRBJ2-7, with TRBD1 matching 10 bases. The receptor's source is a human donor in good health (CMV status not recorded). Some clones in this sample may be carry-over from other donors' samples. The specimen comprised cultured PBMCs, sampled from culture after CMV antigen stimulation. CDR3 DNA sequence: TGCAGTGCTCCTCCGGGACAGGGGAACCACGAGCAGTACTTC. This gives the protein CSAPPGQGNHEQYF.